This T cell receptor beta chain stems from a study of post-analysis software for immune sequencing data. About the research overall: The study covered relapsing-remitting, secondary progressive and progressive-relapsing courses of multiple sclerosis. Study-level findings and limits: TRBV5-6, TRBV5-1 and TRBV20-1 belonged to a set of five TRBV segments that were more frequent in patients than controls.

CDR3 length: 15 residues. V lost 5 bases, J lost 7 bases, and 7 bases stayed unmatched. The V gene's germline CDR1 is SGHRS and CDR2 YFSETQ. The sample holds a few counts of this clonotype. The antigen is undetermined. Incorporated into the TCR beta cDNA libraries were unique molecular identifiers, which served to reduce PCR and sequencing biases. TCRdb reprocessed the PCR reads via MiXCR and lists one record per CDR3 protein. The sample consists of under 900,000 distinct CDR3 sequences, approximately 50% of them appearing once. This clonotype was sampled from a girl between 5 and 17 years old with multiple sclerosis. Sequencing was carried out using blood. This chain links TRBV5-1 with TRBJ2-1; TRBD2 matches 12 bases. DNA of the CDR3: TGCGCCAGCAGTCCTGGACTAGCGGGAATAAATGAGCAGTTCTTC. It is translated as CASSPGLAGINEQFF.